This T cell receptor beta chain appears in the sequencing data of a study of breast tumors, draining lymph nodes, adjacent tissues. Study results and caveats: Tumor T cell lymph node origin was a supported hypothesis, not proven. Compared with basal-like, luminal-like tumors shared significantly more repertoire with nontumor tissue.

CDR1 SGHAT and CDR2 FQNNGV come from the germline V gene. This CDR3 is built from 17 residues. The trim removed 1 base at V and 0 bases at J, leaving 4 bases unmatched. This clonotype appeared many times. Its antigen is undetermined. TCRdb reanalysed the multiplex PCR reads using MiXCR and keeps one entry per CDR3 protein. The sample lists 15,000 to 20,000 distinct CDR3 sequences, around 46% occurring once. This rearrangement joins TRBV11-2 to TRBJ2-1; 9 bases match TRBD2. This clonotype originated in a female donor with breast cancer. Some clones in this sample may be carry-over from other donors' samples. The sequenced sample consisted of breast tumor tissue. The CDR3 spells CASSLGLAESSYNEQFF. The DNA for the CDR3 is TGTGCCAGCAGCTTAGGACTAGCGGAGAGCTCCTACAATGAGCAGTTCTTC.